The T cell receptor beta chain described here comes from a study of regulatory T cells in long-lasting Graves disease. Stated time point: newly diagnosed GD, antithyroid drugs for less than 3 months. From RNA extracted from PBMCs, the TCR library was made. Building of the TCR beta libraries involved iRepertoire HTBI primers and Arm-PCR of CDR3 regions. TCRdb re-called the multiplex PCR reads through MiXCR, storing one row per CDR3 protein. Of about 420,000 distinct CDR3 sequences listed, over 15% are singletons. Per the germline V gene, CDR1 is SGHTA and CDR2 is FQGTGA. The CDR3 is 15 residues long. The V and J ends lost 6 bases and 9 bases, in that order; junction bases with no gene match: 7. This clonotype was seen a few times. Separately, the same data were catalogued under a study of T cells in Graves' hyperthyroidism and ophthalmopathy. That study adds: Ophthalmopathy was identified by the model a median 6.5 months ahead of onset.

The rearrangement links TRBV7-3 to TRBJ2-1, with 14 bases fitting TRBD2. The TCR was taken from a woman under 30 with Graves disease. The sample here was peripheral blood mononuclear cells (PBMCs), taken at new diagnosis, from a patient treated with antithyroid drugs. The CDR3 here is CASSDTGTSGSEQFF. The CDR3 DNA follows: TGTGCCAGCAGTGACACGGGGACTAGCGGGAGTGAGCAGTTCTTC.